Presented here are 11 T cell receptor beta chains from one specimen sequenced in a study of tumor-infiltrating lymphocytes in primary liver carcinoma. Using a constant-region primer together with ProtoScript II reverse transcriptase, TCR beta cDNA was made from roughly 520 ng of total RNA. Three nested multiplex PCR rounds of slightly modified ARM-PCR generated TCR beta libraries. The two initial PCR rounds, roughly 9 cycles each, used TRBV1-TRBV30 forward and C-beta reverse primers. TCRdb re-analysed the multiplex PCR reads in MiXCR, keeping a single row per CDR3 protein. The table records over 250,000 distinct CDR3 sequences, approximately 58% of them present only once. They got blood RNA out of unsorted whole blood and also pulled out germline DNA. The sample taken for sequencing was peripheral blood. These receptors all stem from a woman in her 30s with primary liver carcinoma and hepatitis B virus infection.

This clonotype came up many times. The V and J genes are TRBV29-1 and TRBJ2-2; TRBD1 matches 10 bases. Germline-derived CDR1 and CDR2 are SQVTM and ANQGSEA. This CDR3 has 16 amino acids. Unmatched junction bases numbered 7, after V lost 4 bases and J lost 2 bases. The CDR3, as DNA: TGCAGCGTTGTCTTGTGGGACAGGGGAAACACCGGGGAGCTGTTTTTT. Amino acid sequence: CSVVLWDRGNTGELFF.

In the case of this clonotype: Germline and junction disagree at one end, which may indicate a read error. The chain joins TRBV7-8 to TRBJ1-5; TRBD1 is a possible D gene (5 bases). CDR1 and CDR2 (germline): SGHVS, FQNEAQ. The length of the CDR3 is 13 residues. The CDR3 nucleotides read TGTGCCAGCAGCTTAGGAAGGGGTCAGCCCCGGCATTTT. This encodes CASSLGRGQPRHF. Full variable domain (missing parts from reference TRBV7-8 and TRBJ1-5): GAGVSQSPRYKVAKRGQDVALRCDPISGHVSLFWYQQALGQGPEFLTYFQNEAQLDKSGLPSDRFFAERPEGSVSTLKIQRTQQEDSAVYLCASSLGRGQPRHFGDGTRLSIL.

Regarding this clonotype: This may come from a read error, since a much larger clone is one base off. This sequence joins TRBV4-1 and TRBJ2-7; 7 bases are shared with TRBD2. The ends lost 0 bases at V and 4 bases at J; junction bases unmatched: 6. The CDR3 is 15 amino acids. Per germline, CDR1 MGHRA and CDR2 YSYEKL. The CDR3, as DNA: TGCGCCAGCAGCCAAGATGAGGCTAGCGGTTACGAGCAGTACTTC. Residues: CASSQDEASGYEQYF.

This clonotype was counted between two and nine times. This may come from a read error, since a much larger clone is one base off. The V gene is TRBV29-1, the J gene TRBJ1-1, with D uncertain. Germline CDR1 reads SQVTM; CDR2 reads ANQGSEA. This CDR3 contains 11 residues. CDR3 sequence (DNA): TGCAGCGTTGACTTGAACATTGAAGCTTTCTTT. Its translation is CSVDLNIEAFF.

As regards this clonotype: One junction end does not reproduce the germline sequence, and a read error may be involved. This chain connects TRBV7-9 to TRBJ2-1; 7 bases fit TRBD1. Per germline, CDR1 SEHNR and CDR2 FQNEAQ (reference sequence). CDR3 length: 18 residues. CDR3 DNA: TGTGCCAGCAGATTAGGAAAAAGGGGGCCTGCGATCTACAATGAGCAGTTCTTC. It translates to CASRLGKRGPAIYNEQFF.

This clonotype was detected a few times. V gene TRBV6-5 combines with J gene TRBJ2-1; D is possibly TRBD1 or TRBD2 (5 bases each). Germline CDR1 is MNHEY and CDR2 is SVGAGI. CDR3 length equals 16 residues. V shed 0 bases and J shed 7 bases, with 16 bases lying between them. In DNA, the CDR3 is TGTGCCAGCAGTTACTCTTCTGGGGGAGCCCTGAATGAGCAGTTCTTC. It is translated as CASSYSSGGALNEQFF.

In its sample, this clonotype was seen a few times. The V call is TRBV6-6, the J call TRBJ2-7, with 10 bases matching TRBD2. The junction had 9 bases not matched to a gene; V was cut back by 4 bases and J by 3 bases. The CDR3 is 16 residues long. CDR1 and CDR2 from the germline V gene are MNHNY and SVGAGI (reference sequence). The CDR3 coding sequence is TGTGCCAGCAGTTCCCCCCGGACTAGCGGAGACTACGAGCAGTACTTC. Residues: CASSSPRTSGDYEQYF.

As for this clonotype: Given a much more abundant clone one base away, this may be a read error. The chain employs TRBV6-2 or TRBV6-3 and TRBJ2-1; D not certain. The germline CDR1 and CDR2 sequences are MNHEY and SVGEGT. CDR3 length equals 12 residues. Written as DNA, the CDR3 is TGTGCCGGCAGTTACTCTCCCAATGAGCAGTTCTTC. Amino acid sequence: CAGSYSPNEQFF.

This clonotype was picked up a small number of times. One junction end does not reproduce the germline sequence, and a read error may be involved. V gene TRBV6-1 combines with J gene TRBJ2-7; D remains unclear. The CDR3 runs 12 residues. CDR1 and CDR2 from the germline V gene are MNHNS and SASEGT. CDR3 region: CASSQQGDEQCF. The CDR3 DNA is TGTGCCAGCAGTCAGCAAGGCGACGAGCAGTGCTTC.

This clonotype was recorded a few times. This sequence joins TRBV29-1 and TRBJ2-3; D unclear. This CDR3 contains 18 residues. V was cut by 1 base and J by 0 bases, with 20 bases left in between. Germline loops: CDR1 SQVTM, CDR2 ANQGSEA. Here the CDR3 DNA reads TGCAGCGTTGAAGGCATTGTTAGGAAAGGCCCTAGCACAGATACGCAGTATTTT. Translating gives CSVEGIVRKGPSTDTQYF.

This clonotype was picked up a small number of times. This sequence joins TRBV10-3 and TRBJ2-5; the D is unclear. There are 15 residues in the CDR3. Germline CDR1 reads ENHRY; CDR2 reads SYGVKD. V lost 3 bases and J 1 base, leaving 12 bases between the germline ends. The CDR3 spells CAISDSLVPQETQYF. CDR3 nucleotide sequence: TGTGCCATCAGTGATTCGCTGGTCCCCCAAGAGACCCAGTACTTC.